This entry lists 12 T cell receptor beta chains sequenced from one sample in a study of cytomegalovirus exposure and HLA in healthy donors. Use of 60 Vbeta and 13 Jbeta primers characterized the PCR. Sequencing used immunoSEQ multiplex PCR; TCRdb keeps in-frame clones, though not all of them. The data contain some 120,000 clones, 75% to 85% of them seen just once; the ten biggest clones take up under 3.5%. The sample taken for sequencing was PBMCs. The receptor source for this set is a male donor in good health and CMV-seronegative.

The chain employs TRBV19 and TRBJ1-2, with D hard to call. CDR3 length equals 10 residues. V lost 8 bases and J lost 4, with 5 bases in between. Germline V lookup: CDR1 LNHDA, CDR2 SQIVND (reference sequence). The CDR3 nucleotides are TGTGCCAGTTGGCTCTATGGCTACACCTTC. It codes for CASWLYGYTF.

This clone was seen a few times. The chain is built from TRBV4-2 and TRBJ1-3; tentative D call: TRBD1 (5 bases). Deletions cut 1 base from V and 0 bases from J, with 7 bases between. Germline-derived CDR1 and CDR2 are LGHNA and YNFKEQ. This CDR3 region has 15 residues. The CDR3 loop reads CASSQGQLSGNTIYF. In nucleotides, the CDR3 is TGTGCCAGCAGCCAAGGACAGCTCTCTGGAAACACCATATATTTT.

The V and J genes are TRBV11-3 and TRBJ1-2; 8 bases are a match to TRBD1. Trimming cost V 5 bases and J 4 bases; bases outside gene matches: 3. Germline V gene sequence: CDR1 SGHNT, CDR2 YENEEA. CDR3 length: 13 residues. The CDR3 reads CASSEGTGYGYTF. The CDR3 nucleotides read TGTGCCAGCAGCGAAGGGACAGGCTATGGCTACACCTTC.

The genes are TRBV11-3 and TRBJ2-7; 12 bases match TRBD2. V gave up 4 bases and J gave up 2 bases; unmatched junction bases: 3. The CDR3 has 15 amino acids. Germline V gene lookup returns CDR1 SGHNT and CDR2 YENEEA. The chain's CDR3 is CASSSGTSGPYEQYF. CDR3 DNA sequence: TGTGCCAGCAGCTCCGGGACTAGCGGGCCCTACGAGCAGTACTTC.

The V gene is TRBV20-1, the J gene TRBJ1-1; no reliable D call. There are 11 residues in the CDR3. V was trimmed by 6 bases and J by 4 bases, leaving 9 bases between them. Germline V gives CDR1 DFQATT, CDR2 SNEGSKA (reference sequence). The CDR3 here is CSAASTTEAFF. The DNA for the CDR3 is TGCAGTGCCGCCAGTACCACTGAAGCTTTCTTT.

The V and J genes are TRBV7-9 and TRBJ2-7; 8 bases align to TRBD1. This CDR3 spans 14 amino acids. V lost 0 bases and J lost 5; bases outside the gene matches: 3. Germline CDR1 is SEHNR and CDR2 is FQNEAQ (reference sequence). CDR3 coding DNA: TGTGCCAGCAGCTTAGCAGGACAGGGCCACGAGCAGTACTTC. It is translated as CASSLAGQGHEQYF.

This chain uses TRBV28 with TRBJ1-2, with TRBD1 matching over 7 bases. Germline loops: CDR1 MDHEN, CDR2 SYDVKM. The CDR3 spans 18 residues. Trimming took 4 bases from V and 3 from J; bases not matched to a gene: 17. Here the CDR3 DNA reads TGTGCCAGCAGTTCCCGCAACCTTAAAGGGACAGTTGACTATGGCTACACCTTC. Its translation: CASSSRNLKGTVDYGYTF.

As concerns this clone: Germline and junction disagree at one end, which may indicate a read error. The chain employs TRBV5-6 and TRBJ2-4; tentative D call: TRBD2 (5 bases). Per germline, CDR1 SGHDT and CDR2 YYEEEE. The CDR3 covers 15 residues. CDR3 nucleotide sequence: TGTGCCAGCAGCTCTCCGGGTCTAGCCAAAAACAGTCAGTACTTC. It is translated as CASSSPGLAKNSQYF.

Worth noting for this clone: The same CDR3 arises from other DNA sequences in this sample as well. The chain has TRBV5-1 and TRBJ2-5; the match to TRBD1 covers 7 bases. J was trimmed by 5 bases and V by 2 bases; bases with no gene match: 3. The CDR3 length is 13 residues. In germline, CDR1 is SGHRS, CDR2 YFSETQ. CDR3 in amino acids: CASSLTGAETQYF. CDR3 sequence (DNA): TGCGCCAGCAGCTTAACAGGGGCGGAGACCCAGTACTTC.

The chain joins TRBV27 to TRBJ1-2; TRBD1 matches at 9 bases. The germline V gene encodes CDR1 MNHEY and CDR2 SMNVEV (reference sequence). V trimming: 5 bases; J trimming: 8 bases; junction bases outside the gene matches: 6. CDR3 length: 13 amino acids. The CDR3 region has the DNA TGTGCCAGCAGTCCCCGGGACAGGGACGGCTACACCTTC. Amino acid sequence: CASSPRDRDGYTF.

This clone was observed a single time. CDR3 DNA sequence: TGTGCCTGGAGTCTAGCGGGAGGGAGATCAGATACGCAGTATTTT. Amino acid sequence: CAWSLAGGRSDTQYF. The chain links TRBV30 to TRBJ2-3, with 12 bases aligning to TRBD2. CDR3 size: 15 residues. V lost 2 bases and J lost 4; bases outside the gene matches: 4. Germline V gene lookup returns CDR1 GTSNPN and CDR2 SVGIG (reference sequence). Variable domain in full (rest from reference TRBV30 and TRBJ2-3): SQTIHQWPATLVQPVGSPLSLECTVEGTSNPNLYWYRQAAGRGLQLLFYSVGIGQISSEVPQNLSASRPQDRQFILSSKKLLLSDSGFYLCAWSLAGGRSDTQYFGPGTRLTVL.

This chain links TRBV5-8 with TRBJ1-1, with TRBD1 as a possible D gene (5 bases). The CDR3 sequence is 11 residues long. The V gene lost 4 bases and the J gene lost 10 bases, with 11 bases spanning the gap. Germline assignment: CDR1 SGHTS and CDR2 YDEGEE. The CDR3 sequence: CASSHGGRAFF. CDR3 nucleotides: TGTGCCAGCAGCCACGGGGGAAGAGCTTTCTTT. The variable domain in full, completed from reference TRBV5-8 and TRBJ1-1, reads EAGVTQSPTHLIKTRGQQATLRCSPISGHTSVYWYQQALGLGLQFLLWYDEGEERNRGNFPPRFSGRQFPNYSSELNVNALELEDSALYLCASSHGGRAFFGQGTRLTVV.